One sample yielded the 20 T cell receptor beta chains listed below, sequenced in a study of response to subunit inactivated influenza vaccine (dated by TCRdb to the late 2010s). Library method: RT-PCR. The sequencer was an Illumina HiSeq 2500. TCRdb reprocessing: public reads trimmed at Q25 with fastp, clones called with MiXCR, in-frame beta chains kept. Every entry covers one CDR3 protein and lists the most common genes and DNA from its rows. This sample gives fewer than 800,000 distinct CDR3 sequences in total; approximately 14% of them show up just once. The ten most abundant clones make up approximately 10% of the sample. Sequenced material: PBMCs from blood, taken 12 days after vaccination. Receptors originate from a man aged 45-65 years who received an inactivated influenza vaccine. Donor details come from another sample of the same person, matched by shared clones.

CDR3 coding DNA: TGTGCCAGCAGCATACAGGTTGTTTCGGGCAATGAGCAGTTCTTC. Translated: CASSIQVVSGNEQFF. The rearrangement links TRBV2 to TRBJ2-1; TRBD1 is a possible D gene (5 bases). CDR1 and CDR2 (germline): SNHLY, FYNNEI. V was shortened by 6 bases and J by 6 bases, with 18 bases between the two germline ends. The CDR3 is 15 residues long.

The chain carries TRBV4-3 and TRBJ2-1; D remains ambiguous. CDR3 length: 15 residues. Germline CDR1 and CDR2: LGHNA and YSLEER. Trimming removed 0 bases at V and 0 bases at J, with 6 bases between. CDR3 in DNA: TGCGCCAGCAGCCAAGATTCGAGCTCCTACAATGAGCAGTTCTTC. Translating it yields CASSQDSSSYNEQFF.

This clonotype was seen repeatedly, ten times or more. The chain recombines TRBV7-2 with TRBJ2-1, with D uncertain. In germline, CDR1 is SGHTA, CDR2 FQGNSA. Trimming removed 5 bases from V and 2 bases from J, with 13 bases in between. The CDR3 runs to 15 residues. The CDR3 loop is CASSRALKTYNEQFF. As DNA, the CDR3 is TGTGCCAGCAGCCGGGCCCTAAAAACCTACAATGAGCAGTTCTTC.

This clonotype was observed at least ten times. This sequence joins TRBV15 and TRBJ2-5, with TRBD2 matching 11 bases. Germline CDR1 is LNHNV and CDR2 is YYDKDF (reference sequence). V lost 1 base, J lost 5 bases, and 6 bases stayed unmatched. The CDR3 consists of 16 residues. In DNA form, the CDR3 reads TGTGCCACCAGCAGAGGAACTAGCGGGGGAGGTGAGACCCAGTACTTC. It specifies CATSRGTSGGGETQYF.

Here the CDR3 reads CASSYTTGFNEKLFF. CDR3 bases: TGTGCCAGCAGTTACACGACAGGGTTTAATGAAAAACTGTTTTTT. The gene calls are TRBV7-6 and TRBJ1-4; 7 bases are a match to TRBD1. This CDR3 contains 15 residues. Trimming at V came to 6 bases and at J to 4 bases, leaving 8 bases not matched to a gene. Per germline, CDR1 SGHVS and CDR2 FNYEAQ. Drawing the rest from reference TRBV7-6 and TRBJ1-4, the complete variable domain is GAGVSQSPRYKVTKRGQDVALRCDPISGHVSLYWYRQALGQGPEFLTYFNYEAQQDKSGLPNDRFSAERPEGSISTLTIQRTEQRDSAMYRCASSYTTGFNEKLFFGSGTQLSVL.

This clonotype came up many times. V and J are TRBV7-9 and TRBJ2-7; 10 bases match TRBD1. Germline V gene data show CDR1 as SEHNR and CDR2 as FQNEAQ (reference sequence). Trimming cost V 4 bases and J 5 bases; bases outside gene matches: 5. The CDR3 has 14 amino acids. The CDR3 loop is CASSSDRGSDEQYF. DNA for the CDR3: TGTGCCAGCAGCTCGGACAGGGGGAGCGACGAGCAGTACTTC.

The chain uses TRBV10-1 and TRBJ2-5; no reliable D call. Deletions cut 2 bases from V and 2 bases from J, with 15 bases between. This CDR3 spans 16 amino acids. In germline, CDR1 is WNHNN, CDR2 SYGVQD (reference sequence). Here the CDR3 reads CASSEAYPGRQETQYF. The CDR3 bases are TGCGCCAGCAGTGAGGCATACCCCGGCAGACAAGAGACCCAGTACTTC.

The J gene is TRBJ2-5, the V gene TRBV14; D is unresolved. Trimming shortened V by 4 bases and J by 5 bases, and 11 bases separated the two germline ends. The germline CDR1 and CDR2 sequences are SGHDN and FVKESK. This CDR3 spans 13 amino acids. CDR3 loop: CASSRTLGETQYF. The CDR3 nucleotides are TGTGCCAGCAGCCGGACCCTGGGGGAGACCCAGTACTTC.

The sample holds many counts of this clonotype. The chain joins TRBV12-3 or TRBV12-4 to TRBJ1-2; D may be TRBD1 (6 bases). V shed 6 bases and J shed 8 bases, with 16 bases lying between them. CDR3 length: 13 residues. The CDR3 loop reads CASSGGAGNGYTF. CDR3 nucleotides: TGTGCCAGCAGCGGGGGGGCTGGTAACGGCTACACCTTC.

The chain has TRBV7-9 and TRBJ2-1; TRBD2 might be the D (6 bases). V lost 2 bases, J lost 3 bases, and 11 bases lay in between. Germline V gene lookup returns CDR1 SEHNR and CDR2 FQNEAQ (reference sequence). CDR3 length: 15 residues. The CDR3 region is CASSLPAGRYNEQFF. For the CDR3, the DNA is TGTGCCAGCAGCTTACCCGCGGGGCGCTACAATGAGCAGTTCTTC.

This clonotype has only a few counts. The chain has TRBV6-1 and TRBJ1-5; no definite D call. This CDR3 has 17 amino acids. V dropped 6 bases and J dropped 0 bases, with 18 bases sitting between them. CDR1 is MNHNS, CDR2 SASEGT, per germline. The CDR3 here is CASSPAPWANSNQPQHF. CDR3 sequence (DNA): TGTGCCAGCAGCCCAGCCCCCTGGGCGAATAGCAATCAGCCCCAGCATTTT.

This clonotype was found a few times. The chain uses TRBV5-1 and TRBJ2-5; maybe TRBD1 (5 bases). The CDR3 covers 15 residues. Deletions cut 1 base from V and 4 bases from J, with 14 bases between. Germline V gene data show CDR1 as SGHRS and CDR2 as YFSETQ. The CDR3: CASSLSPQGSETQYF. The CDR3 coding sequence is TGCGCCAGCAGCTTGTCCCCTCAGGGTTCAGAGACCCAGTACTTC.

This chain connects TRBV12-3 or TRBV12-4 to TRBJ2-1; no firm D call. The length of the CDR3 is 13 residues. Trimming stripped 7 bases from V and 1 base from J, with 8 bases between. The chain's CDR3 is CASTSASYNEQFF. In nucleotides, the CDR3 is TGTGCCAGCACCAGTGCGTCCTACAATGAGCAGTTCTTC.

CDR3 in DNA: TGTGCCAGCAGCTTAGTTTCGGCCTCGGCAATAATCGAAGAGACCCAGTACTTC. Its translation: CASSLVSASAIIEETQYF. This chain joins TRBV7-8 and TRBJ2-5; D not certain. The germline V gene has CDR1 SGHVS and CDR2 FQNEAQ. The CDR3 runs to 18 residues. V lost 1 base and J lost 3, with 21 bases in between.

The chain is built from TRBV4-2 and TRBJ2-1, with 7 bases identical to TRBD2. This CDR3 is 16 amino acids long. CDR1 is LGHNA, CDR2 YNFKEQ, per germline. The V gene end was trimmed by 3 bases and the J gene end by 0 bases; junction bases not matched to a gene: 5. Here the CDR3 DNA reads TGTGCCAGCAGCCACAAAGCGGGAAGCTCCTACAATGAGCAGTTCTTC. Its protein is CASSHKAGSSYNEQFF.

The V gene is TRBV20-1, the J gene TRBJ2-3, with unresolved D. From germline, CDR1 is DFQATT and CDR2 SNEGSKA (reference sequence). V was pared by 0 bases and J by 4 bases, with 17 bases between. This CDR3 has 16 residues. The CDR3 coding sequence is TGCAGTGCTAGAGATATCGGCGAGAGTATCGCAGATACGCAGTATTTT. Translated, it gives CSARDIGESIADTQYF.

This clonotype was picked up a small number of times. CDR3: CASSYSRTGGTGELFF. The CDR3, as DNA: TGTGCCAGCAGTTACTCCCGGACAGGGGGGACCGGGGAGCTGTTTTTT. The J gene is TRBJ2-2, the V gene TRBV6-5, with TRBD1 matching 10 bases. CDR3 length equals 16 residues. Trimming removed 0 bases from V and 5 bases from J; junction bases left unmatched: 3. In germline, CDR1 is MNHEY, CDR2 SVGAGI.

This clonotype was recorded at least ten times. The CDR3 DNA reads TGCGCCAGCAGCCTCAGCGGAGGGTTCTACGAGCAGTACTTC. It translates to CASSLSGGFYEQYF. The chain carries TRBV4-1 and TRBJ2-7, with D tentatively TRBD2 (6 bases). From germline, CDR1 is MGHRA and CDR2 YSYEKL. The CDR3 has 14 residues. The ends were cut back, 4 bases at V and 3 bases at J, with 13 bases in the middle.

This clonotype turned up a few times. J is TRBJ2-7 and V is TRBV6-1, with D maybe TRBD1 (5 bases). V was pared by 4 bases and J by 0 bases, with 10 bases between. The CDR3 consists of 14 residues. Germline V gene data show CDR1 as MNHNS and CDR2 as SASEGT. The CDR3 reads CASSVRDTSYEQYF. The CDR3, as DNA: TGTGCCAGCAGTGTCAGGGATACCTCCTACGAGCAGTACTTC.

This clonotype came up a few times. The chain employs TRBV7-2 and TRBJ1-6; D unresolved. The CDR3 extends over 12 amino acids. V was clipped by 5 bases and J by 14 bases, with 13 bases between them. The germline V gene encodes CDR1 SGHTA and CDR2 FQGNSA. CDR3 coding DNA: TGTGCCAGCAGCGGAACAAGGGTAACCCTCCACTTT. Translated: CASSGTRVTLHF.